The 20 T cell receptor beta chains in this list originate from one sample, sequenced in a study of CD8+ T cells in alopecia areata. Sequencing templates came from extracted RNA that was reverse transcribed into cDNA. Only in-frame clones appear in the TCRdb table, and some are missing; sequencing was by immunoSEQ multiplex PCR. The sample carries about 98,000 clones, roughly 47% recorded once. The specimen was CD4+ T cells sorted from blood. The receptors originated from a human donor with alopecia areata.

The chain combines TRBV9 with TRBJ2-2, with D possibly TRBD2 on 6 matching bases. CDR1 SGDLS and CDR2 YYNGEE come from the germline V gene. This CDR3 is 14 amino acids long. The germline V and J ends were trimmed by 5 bases and 1 base, with 9 bases remaining between them. The chain's CDR3 is CASRRDQNTGELFF. In DNA form, the CDR3 reads TGTGCCAGCAGGCGGGACCAGAACACCGGGGAGCTGTTTTTT.

A few counts support this clone. The chain employs TRBV29-1 and TRBJ2-1; D remains unclear. CDR3 length equals 13 residues. Germline loops: CDR1 SQVTM, CDR2 ANQGSEA. With 4 bases removed from V and 8 bases from J, the gap between germline ends came to 15 bases. The CDR3 DNA follows: TGCAGCGTTGTAAAGGTTCTTAAAGATGAGCAGTTCTTC. This gives the protein CSVVKVLKDEQFF.

The J gene is TRBJ2-7, the V gene TRBV30; 7 nucleotides line up with TRBD1. The CDR3 is 11 residues long. The V gene end was trimmed by 5 bases and the J gene end by 4 bases; junction bases not matched to a gene: 2. CDR1 is GTSNPN and CDR2 is SVGIG in the germline V gene (reference sequence). This CDR3 is CAWDRVYEQYF. DNA of the CDR3: TGTGCCTGGGACAGGGTTTACGAGCAGTACTTC.

The genes are TRBV5-1 and TRBJ1-2, with D possibly matching TRBD1 (5 bases). The germline gives CDR1 SGHRS, CDR2 YFSETQ. CDR3 length: 14 amino acids. V lost 4 bases and J 3 bases, leaving 13 bases between the germline ends. Here the CDR3 reads CASSPAGTDYGYTF. The CDR3, as DNA: TGCGCCAGCAGCCCCGCAGGGACGGACTATGGCTACACCTTC.

V gene TRBV15 combines with J gene TRBJ2-2, with no clear D. Trimming pared 4 bases from V and 6 bases from J, leaving 15 bases between. This CDR3 region has 15 residues. The germline CDR1 and CDR2 sequences are LNHNV and YYDKDF (reference sequence). The CDR3 loop is CATSTVRSSSGELFF. The DNA of the CDR3 is TGTGCCACCAGCACCGTGAGATCTAGTTCCGGGGAGCTGTTTTTT.

This clone was counted only a few times. The V call is TRBV30, the J call TRBJ2-3; D ambiguous. Germline assignment: CDR1 GTSNPN and CDR2 SVGIG (reference sequence). The CDR3 spans 12 residues. Trimming shortened V by 2 bases and J by 6 bases, and 9 bases separated the two germline ends. CDR3 in DNA: TGTGCCTGGAGTTATGGATGGGATACGCAGTATTTT. Protein: CAWSYGWDTQYF.

The chain is built from TRBV2 and TRBJ2-5; 8 bases agree with TRBD2. The CDR3 totals 13 residues. Per germline, CDR1 SNHLY and CDR2 FYNNEI. Unmatched junction bases numbered 1, after V lost 2 bases and J lost 5 bases. The DNA of the CDR3 is TGTGCCAGCAGTGAATTAGCGGGGGAGACCCAGTACTTC. Amino acid sequence: CASSELAGETQYF.

The chain is built from TRBV7-9 and TRBJ2-5; TRBD2 matches 10 bases. Looked up from germline, CDR1 is SEHNR and CDR2 is FQNEAQ (reference sequence). The CDR3 covers 16 residues. Trimming removed 5 bases from V and 7 bases from J; junction bases left unmatched: 13. CDR3 protein: CASSLALAGAYVTQYF. The CDR3 nucleotides are TGTGCCAGCAGCCTTGCCCTAGCGGGGGCCTACGTGACCCAGTACTTC.

This rearrangement joins TRBV6-5 to TRBJ2-7; possible D gene TRBD2, 6 bases. Trimming took 8 bases from V and 1 from J, leaving 15 bases between them. Germline V gene lookup returns CDR1 MNHEY and CDR2 SVGAGI. The CDR3 consists of 14 residues. CDR3 nucleotides: TGTGCCAGCGAAAGATACGCGGGGTCCTACGAGCAGTACTTC. It codes for CASERYAGSYEQYF.

In its sample, this clone was seen a few times. J is TRBJ2-5 and V is TRBV9; possible D gene TRBD1, 6 bases. Germline V CDR1 and CDR2: SGDLS, YYNGEE. The V and J ends lost 0 bases and 3 bases respectively, with 6 bases between them. The CDR3 length is 13 residues. The CDR3 DNA reads as TGTGCCAGCAGCGTAGGGACAGAAGAGACCCAGTACTTC. It specifies CASSVGTEETQYF. Full variable domain (missing parts from reference TRBV9 and TRBJ2-5): DSGVTQTPKHLITATGQRVTLRCSPRSGDLSVYWYQQSLDQGLQFLIQYYNGEERAKGNILERFSAQQFPDLHSELNLSSLELGDSALYFCASSVGTEETQYFGPGTRLLVL.

This clone has a single count. V usage is TRBV25-1 and J usage is TRBJ2-2, with TRBD1 identical over 9 bases. CDR1 and CDR2 (germline): MGHDK, SYGVNS. With 5 bases clipped from V and 5 bases from J, the junction kept 6 bases outside the gene matches. The length of the CDR3 is 15 residues. The CDR3 DNA follows: TGTGCCAGCAGTCCGCGGACAGGGGTAACCGGGGAGCTGTTTTTT. It is translated as CASSPRTGVTGELFF.

This sequence joins TRBV4-2 and TRBJ1-6, with D perhaps TRBD1 (6 bases). Germline loops: CDR1 LGHNA, CDR2 YNFKEQ. Deletions cut 6 bases from V and 4 bases from J, with 10 bases between. The CDR3 has 14 residues. CDR3 bases: TGTGCCAGCAGTGTCGGACAGTATAATTCACCCCTCCACTTT. Translating gives CASSVGQYNSPLHF.

The rearrangement joins TRBV6-1 to TRBJ1-2, with 7 bases identical to TRBD1. CDR1 is MNHNS and CDR2 is SASEGT in the germline V gene. Germline trimming cut 1 base from V and 7 bases from J; bases unmatched to any gene: 9. CDR3 length: 15 amino acids. CDR3 DNA sequence: TGTGCCAGCAGTGAAGTGGCCAGGGGGTTTGGTGGCTACACCTTC. It encodes CASSEVARGFGGYTF.

The CDR3 DNA is TGCAGCGTCACCCTATTTATGTCCAAAGGGACCCAGTACTTC. The encoded protein is CSVTLFMSKGTQYF. The chain joins TRBV29-1 to TRBJ2-5; D not resolved. This CDR3 is built from 14 residues. With 6 bases removed from V and 7 bases from J, the gap between germline ends came to 21 bases. The germline gives CDR1 SQVTM, CDR2 ANQGSEA.

This chain joins TRBV2 and TRBJ2-7; D is possibly TRBD1 or TRBD2 (5 bases each). The CDR3 is made up of 13 amino acids. V dropped 4 bases and J dropped 3 bases, with 10 bases sitting between them. The germline V gene has CDR1 SNHLY and CDR2 FYNNEI. This chain's CDR3 is CASSVRGSYEQYF. The CDR3 nucleotides are TGTGCCAGCAGTGTGAGGGGCAGCTACGAGCAGTACTTC.

The rearrangement joins TRBV9 to TRBJ2-3; D is perhaps TRBD1 (6 bases). From germline, CDR1 is SGDLS and CDR2 YYNGEE. Trimming pared 3 bases from V and 5 bases from J, leaving 16 bases between. The CDR3 is made up of 15 amino acids. The CDR3 is CASSDGTQEGDTQYF. The CDR3 DNA is TGTGCCAGCAGCGACGGGACACAGGAAGGAGATACGCAGTATTTT.

This clone turned up a few times. The V call is TRBV29-1, the J call TRBJ2-5; 11 bases line up with TRBD1. V was clipped by 7 bases and J by 1 base; unmatched bases: 2. The germline gives CDR1 SQVTM, CDR2 ANQGSEA. The CDR3 has 13 residues. CDR3 DNA: TGCAGCGGTGGGACAGGGGGCCAAGAGACCCAGTACTTC. It specifies CSGGTGGQETQYF. The entire variable domain, with the rest obtained from reference TRBV29-1 and TRBJ2-5, is as follows: SAVISQKPSRDICQRGTSLTIQCQVDSQVTMMFWYRQQPGQSLTLIATANQGSEATYESGFVIDKFPISRPNLTFSTLTVSNMSPEDSSIYLCSGGTGGQETQYFGPGTRLLVL.

The V gene is TRBV4-1, the J gene TRBJ1-5; D is undetermined. Germline CDR1 reads MGHRA; CDR2 reads YSYEKL. The CDR3 has 12 residues. V dropped 2 bases and J dropped 4 bases, with 3 bases sitting between them. The CDR3 spells CASSQSNQPQHF. For the CDR3, the DNA is TGCGCCAGCAGCCAATCTAATCAGCCCCAGCATTTT.

The CDR3 sequence is CASSPRTGAYEQYF. The CDR3 nucleotides read TGTGCCAGCAGCCCGCGGACAGGTGCCTACGAGCAGTACTTC. V and J are TRBV5-4 and TRBJ2-7; 7 nucleotides agree with TRBD1. The CDR3 extends over 14 amino acids. Per germline, CDR1 SGHNT and CDR2 YYREEE (reference sequence). The V gene end was trimmed by 4 bases and the J gene end by 2 bases; junction bases not matched to a gene: 6.

This clone showed up just a few times. The chain recombines TRBV30 with TRBJ2-2; D remains unclear. Trimming removed 3 bases from V and 1 base from J, with 12 bases in between. The germline CDR1 and CDR2 sequences are GTSNPN and SVGIG (reference sequence). This CDR3 region has 15 residues. The CDR3 region has the DNA TGTGCCTGGAGGGGTGGGCGCAAGAACACCGGGGAGCTGTTTTTT. Amino acids: CAWRGGRKNTGELFF.